One sample yielded the 16 T cell receptor beta chains listed below, sequenced in a study of blood T cell repertoires in COVID-19. Clones were sequenced by immunoSEQ multiplex PCR, and TCRdb holds only the in-frame ones, with some missing. Of about 170,000 clones in the sample, 86% were seen once. Sequencing was carried out using peripheral blood. These receptors originate from a man in his fifties or sixties with active or convalescent COVID-19.

The chain recombines TRBV5-4 with TRBJ2-7, with TRBD2 matching 10 bases. This CDR3 is 15 amino acids long. V lost 3 bases, J lost 3 bases, and 6 bases stayed unmatched. The germline CDR1 and CDR2 sequences are SGHNT and YYREEE (reference sequence). DNA of the CDR3: TGTGCCAGCAGCTCTGGGACTAGCGACTACTACGAGCAGTACTTC. It yields the protein CASSSGTSDYYEQYF.

This chain links TRBV5-1 with TRBJ2-7, with 8 bases lining up with TRBD1. The CDR3 loop spans 12 amino acids. With V trimmed by 0 bases and J by 7 bases, 0 bases remained unmatched. CDR1 SGHRS and CDR2 YFSETQ come from the germline V gene. Written as DNA, the CDR3 is TGCGCCAGCAGCTTGGACAGGGGGGAGCAGTACTTC. Its protein product is CASSLDRGEQYF.

The chain has TRBV27 and TRBJ1-1, with 9 positions matching TRBD1. CDR1 is MNHEY and CDR2 is SMNVEV in the germline V gene (reference sequence). The CDR3 sequence is 16 residues long. The trim removed 6 bases at V and 1 base at J, leaving 9 bases unmatched. CDR3 sequence: CASSSPPGQGNTEAFF. The DNA for the CDR3 is TGTGCCAGCAGCTCCCCTCCGGGACAGGGGAACACTGAAGCTTTCTTT.

The chain is built from TRBV19 and TRBJ2-7; a possible D gene is TRBD1 (6 bases). Germline CDR1 reads LNHDA; CDR2 reads SQIVND (reference sequence). Trimming pared 6 bases from V and 4 bases from J, leaving 10 bases between. The CDR3 spans 12 residues. The DNA of the CDR3 is TGTGCCAGTAGCCGGACAGCTTACGAGCAGTACTTC. Translation gives CASSRTAYEQYF.

This clone was seen just once. The chain couples TRBV28 to TRBJ2-7, with 8 bases lining up with TRBD1. CDR3 length: 15 residues. CDR1 is MDHEN, CDR2 SYDVKM, per germline. Losses at the gene ends were 5 bases for V and 5 bases for J; bases not matched to a gene: 11. The CDR3: CASSPPRQGMDEQYF. In DNA form, the CDR3 reads TGTGCCAGCAGTCCCCCCCGACAGGGGATGGACGAGCAGTACTTC.

The chain combines TRBV5-1 with TRBJ2-2; TRBD2 aligns across 7 bases. CDR3 size: 17 residues. After removal of 3 bases from V and 3 bases from J, the junction contained 11 bases not matched to a gene. CDR1 is SGHRS and CDR2 is YFSETQ in the germline V gene. The chain's CDR3 is CASSSPTAGSYTGELFF. The CDR3 bases are TGCGCCAGCAGCTCCCCCACAGCGGGGAGTTACACCGGGGAGCTGTTTTTT.

This chain links TRBV6-2 or TRBV6-3 with TRBJ2-7; 8 bases align to TRBD1. J gave up 2 bases and V 2 bases, and 20 bases lay outside the gene matches. The CDR3 sequence is 20 residues long. In germline, CDR1 is MNHEY, CDR2 SVGEGT. The CDR3 spells CASSYRAGQGAQWGTYEQYF. CDR3 in DNA: TGTGCCAGCAGTTACCGGGCTGGACAGGGCGCTCAGTGGGGTACCTACGAGCAGTACTTC.

The CDR3 sequence: CASSPGLAETYEQYF. The CDR3 bases are TGTGCCAGCAGCCCGGGACTAGCGGAGACCTACGAGCAGTACTTC. V is TRBV11-2 and J is TRBJ2-7; TRBD2 agrees at 11 bases. CDR1 and CDR2 (germline): SGHAT, FQNNGV. With V trimmed by 5 bases and J by 2 bases, 5 bases remained unmatched. CDR3 length: 15 residues.

The chain joins TRBV7-2 to TRBJ1-2; D not certain. Trimming shortened V by 2 bases and J by 3 bases, and 10 bases separated the two germline ends. Germline CDR1 is SGHTA and CDR2 is FQGNSA. The CDR3 sequence is 14 residues long. CDR3 DNA sequence: TGTGCCAGCAGCTTACGCAGGTCTTACTATGGCTACACCTTC. Translation: CASSLRRSYYGYTF.

V usage is TRBV3-1 (or the pseudogene TRBV3-2) and J usage is TRBJ2-1; no clear D. V gave up 3 bases and J gave up 4 bases, with 10 bases separating them. The CDR3 covers 14 residues. Germline assignment: CDR1 LGHDT and CDR2 YNNKEL (reference sequence). This chain's CDR3 is CASSHGDAYNEQFF. CDR3 sequence (DNA): TGTGCCAGCAGCCACGGAGACGCTTACAATGAGCAGTTCTTC.

The genes are TRBV9 and TRBJ2-7, with 13 bases aligning to TRBD2. The CDR3 extends over 16 amino acids. Germline values: CDR1 SGDLS, CDR2 YYNGEE. Germline trimming cut 3 bases from V and 3 bases from J; bases unmatched to any gene: 6. CDR3 nucleotides: TGTGCCAGCAGCGGAAATTGGACTAGCGGGGGCTACGAGCAGTACTTC. Translating it yields CASSGNWTSGGYEQYF. The full variable domain, rest sourced from reference TRBV9 and TRBJ2-7, is DSGVTQTPKHLITATGQRVTLRCSPRSGDLSVYWYQQSLDQGLQFLIQYYNGEERAKGNILERFSAQQFPDLHSELNLSSLELGDSALYFCASSGNWTSGGYEQYFGPGTRLTVT.

The rearrangement joins TRBV5-1 to TRBJ2-2, with 10 bases aligning to TRBD2. CDR3 length: 16 amino acids. V was clipped by 4 bases and J by 1 base; unmatched bases: 4. Germline V lookup: CDR1 SGHRS, CDR2 YFSETQ. The CDR3 nucleotides read TGCGCCAGCAGCCCCCGACTAGCGGGGAACACCGGGGAGCTGTTTTTT. This codes for CASSPRLAGNTGELFF.

The chain is built from TRBV9 and TRBJ2-2; D is perhaps TRBD2 (7 bases). CDR3 length: 17 amino acids. Trimming stripped 4 bases from V and 4 bases from J, with 20 bases between. Germline values: CDR1 SGDLS, CDR2 YYNGEE. The CDR3 DNA reads as TGTGCCAGCAGCCCAGACGTCGGGGGGCCGATCACCGGGGAGCTGTTTTTT. Its protein is CASSPDVGGPITGELFF.

The V gene is TRBV10-3, the J gene TRBJ1-5, with 7 bases lining up with TRBD1. The germline V gene has CDR1 ENHRY and CDR2 SYGVKD. Germline trimming cut 0 bases from V and 5 bases from J; bases unmatched to any gene: 4. The CDR3 sequence is 15 residues long. As DNA, the CDR3 is TGTGCCATCAGTGAGTCCGACAGGGCGGATCAGCCCCAGCATTTT. The encoded protein is CAISESDRADQPQHF.

This chain connects TRBV2 to TRBJ2-4; D not certain. The CDR3 is made up of 15 amino acids. Looked up from germline, CDR1 is SNHLY and CDR2 is FYNNEI. The V and J ends lost 6 bases and 0 bases respectively, with 12 bases between them. CDR3 bases: TGTGCCAGCAGCCCGCCCACGGGAGCCAAAAACATTCAGTACTTC. Protein sequence: CASSPPTGAKNIQYF.

This chain uses TRBV9 with TRBJ2-7; 9 positions agree with TRBD2. The germline gives CDR1 SGDLS, CDR2 YYNGEE. The CDR3 totals 15 residues. V shed 4 bases and J 7 bases; nucleotides not matched to a gene: 12. The CDR3 coding sequence is TGTGCCAGCAGCTCTCGGACTAGCGTAGATGGTGAGCAGTACTTC. Amino acids: CASSSRTSVDGEQYF. Combining the CDR3 with reference TRBV9 and TRBJ2-7 gives the whole variable domain DSGVTQTPKHLITATGQRVTLRCSPRSGDLSVYWYQQSLDQGLQFLIQYYNGEERAKGNILERFSAQQFPDLHSELNLSSLELGDSALYFCASSSRTSVDGEQYFGPGTRLTVT.